What follows are 14 T cell receptor beta chains derived from one specimen sequenced in a study of human T cells and chemical hapten exposure. Time point defined: patch test 2, 6 weeks after DPC sensitization. Regarding treatment: therapeutic diphenylcyclopropenone sensitization with weekly scalp DPC. TCRdb re-derived calls from the RACE reads in MiXCR, one entry per CDR3 protein. This table holds 65,000 to 95,000 distinct CDR3 sequences, approximately 6.6% found once. The sequences come from whole blood, collected in connection with sensitization to the hapten diphenylcyclopropenone (DPC). All receptors come from a woman aged 30 to 39 with alopecia areata. Some clones in this sample may be carry-over from other donors' samples.

At least ten counts were recorded for this clonotype. The rearrangement uses TRBV25-1 and TRBJ2-3, with D uncertain. Trimming removed 4 bases from V and 4 bases from J, with 12 bases in between. Germline V CDR1 and CDR2: MGHDK, SYGVNS. CDR3 length: 14 residues. The CDR3 spells CASSAGLLPDTQYF. CDR3 DNA: TGTGCCAGCAGTGCGGGCCTTCTCCCAGATACGCAGTATTTT.

This clonotype occurred many times. The chain couples TRBV14 to TRBJ1-2; tentative D call: TRBD1 (6 bases). The length of the CDR3 is 15 residues. Looked up from germline, CDR1 is SGHDN and CDR2 is FVKESK. V lost 2 bases, J lost 8 bases, and 18 bases lay in between. CDR3 DNA sequence: TGTGCCAGCAGCCAATGGGGGGCTACAGGGACCGGCTACACCTTC. The encoded protein is CASSQWGATGTGYTF.

This clonotype turned up a few times. The junction shows a germline mismatch at one end, possibly a read error. The chain has TRBV12-3 or TRBV12-4 and TRBJ2-5, with D possibly being TRBD1 or TRBD2 (5 bases each). The CDR3 loop spans 13 amino acids. The CDR3 sequence is CASSRTGQETQYF. As DNA, the CDR3 is TGTGCCAGCAGTCGGACTGGACAAGAGACCCAGTACTTT.

Many counts were recorded for this clonotype. This chain uses TRBV12-3 or TRBV12-4 with TRBJ2-3; TRBD2 is a possible D gene (7 bases). This CDR3 has 14 amino acids. V was clipped by 0 bases and J by 7 bases, with 11 bases between them. The CDR3 sequence is CASSLAGGPHTQYF. The DNA of the CDR3 is TGTGCCAGCAGTTTAGCGGGGGGGCCGCATACGCAGTATTTT.

This clonotype was detected many times. This chain uses TRBV20-1 with TRBJ1-1; unclear D gene. Germline CDR1 reads DFQATT; CDR2 reads SNEGSKA (reference sequence). The V and J ends lost 0 bases and 0 bases respectively, with 5 bases between them. The CDR3 spans 13 residues. The DNA for the CDR3 is TGCAGTGCTAGAGAACAGCTGAACACTGAAGCTTTCTTT. It encodes CSAREQLNTEAFF.

The chain employs TRBV7-2 and TRBJ1-6; D unresolved. V was trimmed by 2 bases and J by 7 bases, leaving 9 bases between them. The CDR3 runs to 14 residues. From germline, CDR1 is SGHTA and CDR2 FQGNSA. The CDR3 is CASSLMGGNSPLHF. For the CDR3, the DNA is TGTGCCAGCAGCTTAATGGGAGGGAATTCACCCCTCCACTTT.

The chain joins TRBV3-1 to TRBJ2-7, with D unclear. The CDR3 spans 14 residues. V lost 5 bases and J 0 bases, leaving 11 bases between the germline ends. CDR1 and CDR2 from the germline V gene are LGHDT and YNNKEL (reference sequence). CDR3 in amino acids: CASSAQRHSYEQYF. CDR3 coding DNA: TGTGCCAGCAGCGCTCAGCGCCACTCCTACGAGCAGTACTTC.

This clonotype was seen repeatedly, ten times or more. The J gene is TRBJ1-1, the V gene TRBV20-1, with 7 bases lining up with TRBD1. Germline V lookup: CDR1 DFQATT, CDR2 SNEGSKA (reference sequence). The CDR3 consists of 14 residues. V lost 5 bases, J lost 0 bases, and 6 bases stayed unmatched. Written as DNA, the CDR3 is TGCAGTGCTCCGGTTAGGGGGCTGAACACTGAAGCTTTCTTT. This codes for CSAPVRGLNTEAFF.

This clonotype has just a few counts. The genes are TRBV25-1 and TRBJ1-6; 8 nucleotides line up with TRBD1. CDR1 MGHDK and CDR2 SYGVNS come from the germline V gene. V lost 4 bases to trimming and J lost 7 bases; unmatched junction nucleotides: 6. This CDR3 has 15 residues. The CDR3 reads CASSAVDRENSPLHF. Here the CDR3 DNA reads TGTGCCAGCAGTGCAGTGGACAGGGAGAATTCACCCCTCCACTTT.

The gene calls are TRBV4-1 and TRBJ2-7; 8 bases match TRBD2. The V gene end was trimmed by 4 bases and the J gene end by 0 bases; junction bases not matched to a gene: 8. Germline lookup yields CDR1 MGHRA and CDR2 YSYEKL. The CDR3 has 16 amino acids. In nucleotides, the CDR3 is TGCGCCAGCAGCCTAGCGGGGCCGGACGGCTCCTACGAGCAGTACTTC. It yields the protein CASSLAGPDGSYEQYF.

V gene TRBV27 combines with J gene TRBJ1-1; D possibly corresponds to TRBD1 (6 bases). Deletions cut 4 bases from V and 0 bases from J, with 12 bases between. Germline V CDR1 and CDR2: MNHEY, SMNVEV (reference sequence). The CDR3 consists of 15 residues. The CDR3 loop is CASSSLQGLNTEAFF. In DNA, the CDR3 is TGTGCCAGCAGTTCATTGCAGGGGTTGAACACTGAAGCTTTCTTT.

The sample holds a few counts of this clonotype. This chain connects TRBV9 to TRBJ2-1; 7 bases align to TRBD2. The length of the CDR3 is 15 residues. Trimming removed 3 bases from V and 4 bases from J; junction bases left unmatched: 7. CDR1 is SGDLS, CDR2 YYNGEE, per germline. Here the CDR3 DNA reads TGTGCCAGCAGCGCAAGCGGGGTAGCGTACAATGAGCAGTTCTTC. This translates into CASSASGVAYNEQFF.

Many counts were recorded for this clonotype. This chain joins TRBV18 and TRBJ2-1; D perhaps matches TRBD2 (5 bases). The V and J ends lost 2 bases and 10 bases respectively, with 12 bases between them. Germline V gives CDR1 KGHSH, CDR2 LQKENI. The CDR3 is 13 amino acids. The CDR3 DNA is TGTGCCAGCTCACCATCCGCCGGGAACGAGCAGTTCTTC. Translating gives CASSPSAGNEQFF.

The chain is built from TRBV30 and TRBJ1-3; D gene ambiguous. Germline CDR1 and CDR2: GTSNPN and SVGIG (reference sequence). The V end was cut by 2 bases, the J end by 11 bases, with 13 bases between. The CDR3 length is 12 residues. The CDR3 nucleotides are TGTGCCTGGAGTCAGAGTACTGGGGCCATATATTTT. Translating it yields CAWSQSTGAIYF.